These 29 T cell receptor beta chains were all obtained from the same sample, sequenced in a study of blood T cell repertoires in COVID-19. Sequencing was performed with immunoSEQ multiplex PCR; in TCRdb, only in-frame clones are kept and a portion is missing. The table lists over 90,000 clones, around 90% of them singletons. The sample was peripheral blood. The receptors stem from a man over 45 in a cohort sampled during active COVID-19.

CDR3 region: CASSLGTGLGQPQHF. As DNA, the CDR3 is TGTGCCAGCAGCTTGGGAACAGGGTTGGGTCAGCCCCAGCATTTT. The gene calls are TRBV11-2 and TRBJ1-5; D perhaps matches TRBD1 (6 bases). Germline CDR1 and CDR2: SGHAT and FQNNGV. V was clipped by 3 bases and J by 6 bases, with 15 bases between them. CDR3 length: 15 amino acids.

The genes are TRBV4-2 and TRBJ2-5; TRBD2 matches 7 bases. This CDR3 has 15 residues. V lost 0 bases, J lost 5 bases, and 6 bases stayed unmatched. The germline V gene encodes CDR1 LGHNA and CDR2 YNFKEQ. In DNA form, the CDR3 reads TGTGCCAGCAGCCAAGAAACTAGCGTCCAGGAGACCCAGTACTTC. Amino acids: CASSQETSVQETQYF.

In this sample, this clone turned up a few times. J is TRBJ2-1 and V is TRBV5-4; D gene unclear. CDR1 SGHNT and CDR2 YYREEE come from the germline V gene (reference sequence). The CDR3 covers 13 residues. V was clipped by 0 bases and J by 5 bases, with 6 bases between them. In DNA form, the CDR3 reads TGTGCCAGCAGCTTGGCATCCAACAATGAGCAGTTCTTC. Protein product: CASSLASNNEQFF.

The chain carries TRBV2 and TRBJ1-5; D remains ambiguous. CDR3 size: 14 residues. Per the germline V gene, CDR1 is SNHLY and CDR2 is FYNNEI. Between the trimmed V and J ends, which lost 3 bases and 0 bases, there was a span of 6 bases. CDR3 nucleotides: TGTGCCAGCAGTGAGGGCAGTAGCAATCAGCCCCAGCATTTT. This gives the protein CASSEGSSNQPQHF.

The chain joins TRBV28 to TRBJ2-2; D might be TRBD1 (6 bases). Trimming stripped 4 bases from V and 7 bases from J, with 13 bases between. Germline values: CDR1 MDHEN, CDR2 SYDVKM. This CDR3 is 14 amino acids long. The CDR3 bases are TGTGCCAGCAGTTCCACAGGGTTGTTCGGGGAGCTGTTTTTT. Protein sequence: CASSSTGLFGELFF.

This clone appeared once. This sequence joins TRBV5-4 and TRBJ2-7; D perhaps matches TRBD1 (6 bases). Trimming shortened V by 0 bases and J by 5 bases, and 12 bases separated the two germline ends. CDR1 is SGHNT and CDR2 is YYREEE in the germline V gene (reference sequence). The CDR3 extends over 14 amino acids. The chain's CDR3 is CASSLVGAENEQYF. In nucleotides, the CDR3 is TGTGCCAGCAGCTTGGTGGGGGCGGAGAACGAGCAGTACTTC.

The CDR3 sequence is CASSPDRALVGYTF. In nucleotides, the CDR3 is TGCGCCAGCAGTCCCGACAGGGCTCTGGTGGGCTACACCTTC. The chain couples TRBV5-1 to TRBJ1-2, with 7 bases identical to TRBD1. Trimming removed 5 bases from V and 8 bases from J; junction bases left unmatched: 12. From germline, CDR1 is SGHRS and CDR2 YFSETQ. The CDR3 extends over 14 amino acids.

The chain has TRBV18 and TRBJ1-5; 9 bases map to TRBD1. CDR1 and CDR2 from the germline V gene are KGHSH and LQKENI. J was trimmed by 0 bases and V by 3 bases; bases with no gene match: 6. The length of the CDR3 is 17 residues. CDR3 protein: CASSPGTGPYSNQPQHF. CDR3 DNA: TGTGCCAGCTCACCCGGGACAGGGCCCTATAGCAATCAGCCCCAGCATTTT.

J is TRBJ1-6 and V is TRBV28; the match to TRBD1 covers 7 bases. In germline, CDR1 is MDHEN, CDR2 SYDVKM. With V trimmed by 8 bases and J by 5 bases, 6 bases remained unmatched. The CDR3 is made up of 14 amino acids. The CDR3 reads CASGGQVHNSPLHF. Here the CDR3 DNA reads TGTGCCAGCGGAGGACAGGTCCATAATTCACCCCTCCACTTT.

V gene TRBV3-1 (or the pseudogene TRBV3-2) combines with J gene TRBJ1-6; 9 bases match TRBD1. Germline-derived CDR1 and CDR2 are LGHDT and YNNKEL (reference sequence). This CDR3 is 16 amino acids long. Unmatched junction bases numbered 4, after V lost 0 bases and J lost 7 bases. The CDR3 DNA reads TGTGCCAGCAGCCAAGACGGGACAGGGAAAAATTCACCCCTCCACTTT. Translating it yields CASSQDGTGKNSPLHF.

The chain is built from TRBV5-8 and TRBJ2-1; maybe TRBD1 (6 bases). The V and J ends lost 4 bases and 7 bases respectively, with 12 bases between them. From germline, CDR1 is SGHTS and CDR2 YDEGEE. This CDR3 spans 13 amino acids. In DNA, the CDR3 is TGTGCCAGCAGCCCAACAGGGTGGAATGAGCAGTTCTTC. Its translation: CASSPTGWNEQFF.

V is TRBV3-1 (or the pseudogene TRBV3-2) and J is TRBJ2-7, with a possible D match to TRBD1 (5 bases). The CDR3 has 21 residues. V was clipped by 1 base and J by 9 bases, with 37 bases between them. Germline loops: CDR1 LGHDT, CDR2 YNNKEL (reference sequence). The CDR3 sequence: CASSQVFVTDISSVGRVWQYF. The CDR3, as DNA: TGTGCCAGCAGCCAAGTTTTCGTGACGGACATTTCATCTGTCGGGCGCGTCTGGCAGTACTTC.

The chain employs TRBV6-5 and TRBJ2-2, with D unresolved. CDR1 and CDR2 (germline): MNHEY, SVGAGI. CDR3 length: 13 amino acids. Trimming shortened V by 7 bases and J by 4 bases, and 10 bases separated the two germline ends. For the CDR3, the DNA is TGTGCCAGCACTATATTGCCCACCGGGGAGCTGTTTTTT. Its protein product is CASTILPTGELFF.

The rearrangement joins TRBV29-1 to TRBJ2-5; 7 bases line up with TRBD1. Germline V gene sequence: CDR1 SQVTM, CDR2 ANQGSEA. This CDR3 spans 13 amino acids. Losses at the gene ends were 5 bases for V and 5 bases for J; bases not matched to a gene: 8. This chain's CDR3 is CSVKATGLETQYF. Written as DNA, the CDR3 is TGCAGCGTTAAGGCGACAGGGTTGGAGACCCAGTACTTC. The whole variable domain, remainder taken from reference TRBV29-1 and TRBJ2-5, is SAVISQKPSRDICQRGTSLTIQCQVDSQVTMMFWYRQQPGQSLTLIATANQGSEATYESGFVIDKFPISRPNLTFSTLTVSNMSPEDSSIYLCSVKATGLETQYFGPGTRLLVL.

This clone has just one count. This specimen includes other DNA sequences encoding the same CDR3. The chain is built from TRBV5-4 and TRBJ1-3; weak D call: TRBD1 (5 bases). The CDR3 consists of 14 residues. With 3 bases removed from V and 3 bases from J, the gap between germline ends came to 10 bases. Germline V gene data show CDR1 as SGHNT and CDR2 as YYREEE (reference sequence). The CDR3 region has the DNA TGTGCCAGCAGCTCCAGGACACGTGGAAACACCATATATTTT. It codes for CASSSRTRGNTIYF.

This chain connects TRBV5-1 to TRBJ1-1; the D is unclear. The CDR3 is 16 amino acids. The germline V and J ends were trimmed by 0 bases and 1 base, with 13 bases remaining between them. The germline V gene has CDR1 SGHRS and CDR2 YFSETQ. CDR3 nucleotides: TGCGCCAGCAGCTTGGGGCAGGCAACTCCGAACACTGAAGCTTTCTTT. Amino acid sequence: CASSLGQATPNTEAFF.

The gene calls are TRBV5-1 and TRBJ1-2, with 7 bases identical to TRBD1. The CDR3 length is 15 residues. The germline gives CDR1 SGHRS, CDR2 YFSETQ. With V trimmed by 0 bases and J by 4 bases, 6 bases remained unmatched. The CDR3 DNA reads TGCGCCAGCAGCTTGGAGGCCAGGGGGTTCTATGGCTACACCTTC. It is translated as CASSLEARGFYGYTF.

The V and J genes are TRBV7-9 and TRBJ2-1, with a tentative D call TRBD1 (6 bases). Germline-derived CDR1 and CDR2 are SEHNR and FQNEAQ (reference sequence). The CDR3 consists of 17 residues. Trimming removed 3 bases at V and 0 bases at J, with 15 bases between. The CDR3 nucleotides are TGTGCCAGCAGCTTTACTTCCGACAGGAGCTCCTACAATGAGCAGTTCTTC. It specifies CASSFTSDRSSYNEQFF.

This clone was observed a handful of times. The CDR3 DNA reads TGTGCCAGCAGCTTAGCAGGAGTTGGCAATCAGCCCCAGCATTTT. It yields the protein CASSLAGVGNQPQHF. The chain combines TRBV7-8 with TRBJ1-5; D is unresolved. The CDR3 extends over 15 amino acids. Germline assignment: CDR1 SGHVS and CDR2 FQNEAQ. V was shortened by 0 bases and J by 2 bases, with 8 bases between the two germline ends.

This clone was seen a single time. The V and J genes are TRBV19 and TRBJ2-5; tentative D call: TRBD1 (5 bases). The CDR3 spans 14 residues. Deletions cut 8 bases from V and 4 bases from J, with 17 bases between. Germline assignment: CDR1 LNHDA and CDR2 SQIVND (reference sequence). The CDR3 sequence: CASQIQWGPETQYF. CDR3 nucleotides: TGTGCCAGTCAGATTCAGTGGGGCCCAGAGACCCAGTACTTC. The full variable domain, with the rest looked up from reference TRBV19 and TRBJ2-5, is DGGITQSPKYLFRKEGQNVTLSCEQNLNHDAMYWYRQDPGQGLRLIYYSQIVNDFQKGDIAEGYSVSREKKESFPLTVTSAQKNPTAFYLCASQIQWGPETQYFGPGTRLLVL.

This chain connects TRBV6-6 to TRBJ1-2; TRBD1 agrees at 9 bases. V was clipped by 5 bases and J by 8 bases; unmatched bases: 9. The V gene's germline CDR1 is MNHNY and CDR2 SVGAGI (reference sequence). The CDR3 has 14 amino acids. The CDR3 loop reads CASSPSDRGGGYTF. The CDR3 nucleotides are TGTGCCAGCAGTCCGTCGGACAGGGGAGGAGGCTACACCTTC.

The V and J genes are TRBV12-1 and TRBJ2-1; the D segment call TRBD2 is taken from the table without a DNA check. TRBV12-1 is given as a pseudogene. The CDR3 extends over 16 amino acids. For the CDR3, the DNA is TGTGCCAGCAGCCTAAAGGAGAAGAGGGAGGTCAATGAGCAGTTCTTC. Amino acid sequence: CASSLKEKREVNEQFF.

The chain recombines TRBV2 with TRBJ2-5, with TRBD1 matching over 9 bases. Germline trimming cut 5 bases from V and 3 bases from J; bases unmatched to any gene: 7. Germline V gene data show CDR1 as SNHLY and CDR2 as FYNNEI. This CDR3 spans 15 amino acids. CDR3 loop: CASSSGTGRKETQYF. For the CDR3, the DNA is TGTGCCAGCAGTTCAGGGACAGGGAGAAAAGAGACCCAGTACTTC. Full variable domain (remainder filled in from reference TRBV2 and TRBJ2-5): EPEVTQTPSHQVTQMGQEVILRCVPISNHLYFYWYRQILGQKVEFLVSFYNNEISEKSEIFDDQFSVERPDGSNFTLKIRSTKLEDSAMYFCASSSGTGRKETQYFGPGTRLLVL.

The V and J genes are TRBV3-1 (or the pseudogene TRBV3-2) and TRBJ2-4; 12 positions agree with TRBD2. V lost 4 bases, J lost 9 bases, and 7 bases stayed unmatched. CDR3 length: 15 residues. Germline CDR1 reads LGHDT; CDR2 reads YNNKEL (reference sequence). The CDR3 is CASSPASGGAGIQYF. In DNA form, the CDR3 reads TGTGCCAGCAGCCCCGCTAGCGGGGGGGCGGGCATTCAGTACTTC.

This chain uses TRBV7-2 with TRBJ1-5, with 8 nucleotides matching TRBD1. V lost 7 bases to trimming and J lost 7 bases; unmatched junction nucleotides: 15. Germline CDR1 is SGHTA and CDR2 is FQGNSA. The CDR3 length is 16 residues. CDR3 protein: CASTNVGQGSWQPQHF. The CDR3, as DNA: TGTGCCAGCACCAATGTCGGACAGGGCTCTTGGCAGCCCCAGCATTTT. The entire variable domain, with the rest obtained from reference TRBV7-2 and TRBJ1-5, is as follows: GAGVSQSPSNKVTEKGKDVELRCDPISGHTALYWYRQSLGQGLEFLIYFQGNSAPDKSGLPSDRFSAERTGGSVSTLTIQRTQQEDSAVYLCASTNVGQGSWQPQHFGDGTRLSIL.

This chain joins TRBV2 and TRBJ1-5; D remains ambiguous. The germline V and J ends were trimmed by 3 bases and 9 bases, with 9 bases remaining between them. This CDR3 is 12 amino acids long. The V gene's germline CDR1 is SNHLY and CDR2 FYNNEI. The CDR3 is CASSEEERPQHF. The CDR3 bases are TGTGCCAGCAGTGAGGAGGAACGGCCCCAGCATTTT.

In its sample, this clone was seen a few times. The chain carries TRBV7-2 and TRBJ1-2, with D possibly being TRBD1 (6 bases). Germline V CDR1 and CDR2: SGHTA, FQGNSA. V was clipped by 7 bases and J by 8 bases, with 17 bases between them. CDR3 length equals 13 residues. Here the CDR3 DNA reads TGTGCCAGCAAGCTTCGGGGGGCGTGGGGCTACACCTTC. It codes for CASKLRGAWGYTF.

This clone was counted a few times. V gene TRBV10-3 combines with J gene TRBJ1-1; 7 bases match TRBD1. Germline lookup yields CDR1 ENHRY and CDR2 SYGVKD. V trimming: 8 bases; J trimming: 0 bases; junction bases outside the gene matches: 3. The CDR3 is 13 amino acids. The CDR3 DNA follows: TGTGCCATCCGACAGGGCTTGAACACTGAAGCTTTCTTT. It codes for CAIRQGLNTEAFF.

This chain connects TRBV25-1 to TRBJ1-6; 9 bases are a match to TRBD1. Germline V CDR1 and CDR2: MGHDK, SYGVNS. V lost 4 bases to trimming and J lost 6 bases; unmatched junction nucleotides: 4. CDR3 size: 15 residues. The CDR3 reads CASSVQGARNSPLHF. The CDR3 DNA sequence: TGTGCCAGCAGTGTACAGGGGGCGCGTAATTCACCCCTCCACTTT.